This TCR beta chain was observed in a study of blood T cell repertoires in COVID-19 (TCRdb year 2020). Looking at the study overall: The collaborator samples originated in the United States, Italy and Spain and spanned the acute and convalescent phases of COVID-19. The prospective study material was composed of cDNA or gDNA derived from T cells, B-cell-depleted T cells, or PBMCs. Subjects who had been exposed to COVID-19, were actively infected with it, or had recovered from it provided the deeply sampled blood TCRbeta repertoires that made up the dataset. The repertoires were released in a freely available public database intended as a resource for research on the immune response to SARS-CoV-2. Samples came from the ongoing ImmuneRACE study (first 160 participants) plus 1,254 subjects from 6 global collaborators. The sample metadata nearly always contained a de-identified subject ID, COVID-19 status, age in years and sex. Where available, HLA class I and class II types were taken from metadata supplied by the sample provider and were not determined by assay-based typing. Study-wide findings and limitations: Clinical and demographic metadata were provided uncurated, with the amount varying by source and participant.

TCRbeta CDR3 regions were amplified from genomic DNA using the immunoSEQ Assay, a bias-controlled multiplex PCR. The source study handled its data this way. Within the assay, amplification of reference gene primers was used to estimate how many nucleated cells each sample contained. To quantify the absolute abundance of each unique TCRbeta CDR3 rearrangement, sequence reads were collapsed and filtered. Productive Simpson clonality was computed per sample as the square root of Simpson's diversity index over productive rearrangements. TCRdb obtained this table from immuneACCESS and retained in-frame rearrangements with V and J assigned. These tables miss some clones; where compared with another copy, unresolved V genes account for less than half of the shortfall, and the remainder is unexplained. V and J calls and clone size are as listed in that table; D and trimming were resolved from the DNA. Present in this sample are more than 150,000 clones, 90% to 95% of which were seen just once. Approximately 0.56% of the sample lies in the top ten.

Notes on this clone: Its target antigen remains unknown. It has no much larger one-base neighbor in the sample; base qualities were not kept.

The CDR3 holds 14 amino acids from the cysteine to the phenylalanine. Solely the CDR3 DNA is kept, with 42 bases framed from the first base. A distance of 10 bases separates the germline ends of V and J, which lose 0 bases and 4 bases respectively. CDR1 and CDR2 are drawn from the germline V gene (reference sequence): SGHKS, YYEKEE. Collaborating institutions collected whole blood in K2EDTA tubes following their own protocols. Collaborator samples were shipped for TCRbeta analysis as frozen whole blood, isolated PBMCs, or DNA extracted from either sample type. The sequence was collected from a man aged 45-60 years with acute or convalescent COVID-19. Material for sequencing was peripheral blood. The rearranged chain carries TRBV5-5 and TRBJ1-2; TRBD1 is a possible D gene, resting on 5 matching bases. The nucleotide sequence reads as follows: TGTGCCAGCAGCTTGGGGGGCACCATCTATGGCTACACCTTC. It translates as CASSLGGTIYGYTF.